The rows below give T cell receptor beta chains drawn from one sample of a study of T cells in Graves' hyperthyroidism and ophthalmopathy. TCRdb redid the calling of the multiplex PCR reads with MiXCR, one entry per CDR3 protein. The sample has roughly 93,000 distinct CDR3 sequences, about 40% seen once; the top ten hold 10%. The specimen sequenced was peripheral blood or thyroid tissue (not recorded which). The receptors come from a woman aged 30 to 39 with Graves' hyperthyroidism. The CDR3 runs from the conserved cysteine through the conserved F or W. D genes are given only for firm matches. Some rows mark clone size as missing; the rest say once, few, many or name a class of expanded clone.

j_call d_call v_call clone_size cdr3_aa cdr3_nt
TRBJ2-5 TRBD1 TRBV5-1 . CASSARDREFGGETQYF TGCGCCAGCAGCGCAAGGGACAGGGAGTTCGGCGGGGAGACCCAGTACTTC
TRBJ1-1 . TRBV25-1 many CASDHLQGLGNTEAFF TGTGCCAGCGACCACCTTCAGGGTCTTGGGAACACTGAAGCTTTCTTT
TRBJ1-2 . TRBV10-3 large CATRGTGGNYGYTF TGTGCCACCCGAGGGACTGGCGGTAACTATGGCTACACCTTC
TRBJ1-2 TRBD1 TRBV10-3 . CAISGTGEGGYTF TGTGCCATCAGCGGGACAGGGGAGGGTGGCTACACCTTC
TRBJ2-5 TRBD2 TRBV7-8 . CASSQGTSGRRQETQYF TGTGCCAGCAGCCAAGGGACTAGCGGGAGGCGCCAAGAGACCCAGTACTTC
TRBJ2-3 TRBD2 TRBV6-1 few CASSELAGVTDTQYF TGTGCCAGCAGTGAACTAGCGGGCGTCACAGATACGCAGTATTTT
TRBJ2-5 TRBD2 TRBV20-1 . CSASLAGDETQYF TGCAGTGCCAGCTTAGCGGGAGATGAGACCCAGTACTTC
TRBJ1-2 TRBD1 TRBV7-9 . CASSSRQGNGYTF TGTGCCAGCAGTTCCCGACAGGGGAATGGCTACACCTTC
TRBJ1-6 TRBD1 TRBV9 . CASSVTTGGSTPLRF TGTGCCAGCAGCGTAACCACAGGGGGGAGTACACCCCTCCGCTTT
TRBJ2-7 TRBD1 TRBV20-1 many CSATPIDRGGYEQYF TGCAGTGCTACCCCGATTGACAGGGGAGGCTACGAGCAGTACTTC
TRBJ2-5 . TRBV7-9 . CASSYPGQGQETQYF TGTGCCAGCAGCTACCCGGGGCAGGGTCAAGAGACCCAGTACTTC
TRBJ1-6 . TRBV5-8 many CASSVLPGQYNSPLHF TGTGCCAGCAGCGTACTACCGGGACAATATAATTCACCCCTCCACTTT
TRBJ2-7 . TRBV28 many CASSLLARGYTYEQYF TGTGCCAGCAGTTTACTGGCCAGGGGATATACCTACGAGCAGTACTTC
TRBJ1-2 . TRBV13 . CASSRAGGGDGYTF TGTGCCAGCAGTCGGGCCGGGGGTGGCGATGGCTACACCTTC
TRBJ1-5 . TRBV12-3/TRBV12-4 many CASSLWGQGAGFKPQHF TGTGCCAGCAGTTTATGGGGCCAAGGAGCCGGTTTTAAGCCCCAGCATTTT
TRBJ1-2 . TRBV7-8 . CASSLAPQGGYGYTF TGTGCCAGCAGCTTAGCGCCCCAGGGAGGCTATGGCTACACCTTC
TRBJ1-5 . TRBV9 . CASSVGLMYQETQHF TGTGCCAGCAGCGTAGGGCTAATGTACCAAGAGACCCAGCATTTT
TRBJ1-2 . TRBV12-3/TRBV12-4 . CASSLFGGWGGYTF TGTGCCAGCAGTTTATTCGGAGGGTGGGGGGGCTACACCTTC
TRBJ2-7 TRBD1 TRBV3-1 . CASSQGGTGLYSYEQYF TGTGCCAGCAGCCAAGGCGGGACAGGGCTCTACTCCTACGAGCAGTACTTC
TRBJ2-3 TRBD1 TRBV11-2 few CASSGTGKGPDTQYF TGTGCCAGCAGCGGGACAGGGAAGGGGCCAGATACGCAGTATTTT
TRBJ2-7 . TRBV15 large CATSGGTPYEQYF TGTGCCACCAGCGGCGGGACCCCCTACGAGCAGTACTTC
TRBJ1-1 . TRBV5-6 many CASSLGGRGGYQAFF TGTGCCAGCAGCTTGGGGGGCCGTGGCGGGTACCAAGCTTTCTTT
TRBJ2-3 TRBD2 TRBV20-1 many CSARKAGVATDTQYF TGCAGTGCTAGAAAGGCGGGAGTAGCAACAGATACGCAGTATTTT
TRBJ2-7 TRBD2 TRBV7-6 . CASSFAGPSGTREQYF TGTGCCAGCAGCTTCGCGGGGCCTAGCGGGACACGCGAGCAGTACTTC
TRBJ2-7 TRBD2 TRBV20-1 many CSARGGLANEQYF TGCAGTGCTAGAGGGGGACTAGCTAACGAGCAGTACTTC
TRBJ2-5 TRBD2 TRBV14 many CASSLRLAGQETQYF TGTGCCAGCAGCTTGCGACTAGCGGGACAAGAGACCCAGTACTTC
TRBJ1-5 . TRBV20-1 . CSVDGSQETQHF TGCAGTGTGGACGGGAGTCAAGAGACCCAGCATTTT
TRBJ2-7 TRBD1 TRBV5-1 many CASSFDRGLYEQYF TGCGCCAGCAGCTTCGACAGGGGGCTCTACGAGCAGTACTTC
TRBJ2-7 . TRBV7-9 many CASSRDSGSREQYF TGTGCCAGCAGCCGGGACTCGGGGTCGAGGGAGCAGTACTTC
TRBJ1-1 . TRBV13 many CASSLRFPEAFF TGTGCCAGCAGCCTCCGGTTCCCTGAAGCTTTCTTT